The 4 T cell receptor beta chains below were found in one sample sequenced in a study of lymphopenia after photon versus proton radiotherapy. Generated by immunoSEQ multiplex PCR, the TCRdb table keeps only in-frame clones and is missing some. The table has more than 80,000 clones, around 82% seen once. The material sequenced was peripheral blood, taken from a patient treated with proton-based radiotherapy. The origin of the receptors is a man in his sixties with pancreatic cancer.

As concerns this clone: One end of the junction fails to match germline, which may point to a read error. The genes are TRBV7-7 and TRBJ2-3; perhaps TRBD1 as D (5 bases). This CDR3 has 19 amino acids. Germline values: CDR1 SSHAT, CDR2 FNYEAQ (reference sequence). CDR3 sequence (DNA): TGTGCTAGCAGCTTAGAGAATGTGGGGCGCCTGGCTAGCACAGATACGCAGTATTTT. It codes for CASSLENVGRLASTDTQYF. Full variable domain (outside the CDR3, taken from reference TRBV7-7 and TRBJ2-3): GAGVSQSPRYKVTKRGQDVTLRCDPISSHATLYWYQQALGQGPEFLTYFNYEAQPDKSGLPSDRFSAERPEGSISTLTIQRTEQRDSAMYRCASSLENVGRLASTDTQYFGPGTRLTVL.

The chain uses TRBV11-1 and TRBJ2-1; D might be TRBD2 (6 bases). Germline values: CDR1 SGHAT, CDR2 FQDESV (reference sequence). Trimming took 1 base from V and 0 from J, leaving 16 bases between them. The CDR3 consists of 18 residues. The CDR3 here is CASSLVGVADPSYNEQFF. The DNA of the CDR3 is TGTGCCAGCAGCTTAGTAGGGGTAGCGGACCCCTCCTACAATGAGCAGTTCTTC.

DNA of the CDR3: TGTGCCAGCGGGCCACTGAACACTGAAGCTTTCTTT. This encodes CASGPLNTEAFF. The chain couples TRBV25-1 to TRBJ1-1; the D is unclear. V was cut by 8 bases and J by 0 bases, with 7 bases left in between. The length of the CDR3 is 12 residues. Germline-derived CDR1 and CDR2 are MGHDK and SYGVNS.

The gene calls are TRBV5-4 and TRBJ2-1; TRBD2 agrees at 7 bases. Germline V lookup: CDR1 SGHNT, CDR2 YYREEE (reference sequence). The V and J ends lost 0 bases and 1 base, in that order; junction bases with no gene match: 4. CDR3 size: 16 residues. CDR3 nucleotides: TGTGCCAGCAGCTTGGGGCCTAGCGGATCCTACAATGAGCAGTTCTTC. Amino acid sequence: CASSLGPSGSYNEQFF.